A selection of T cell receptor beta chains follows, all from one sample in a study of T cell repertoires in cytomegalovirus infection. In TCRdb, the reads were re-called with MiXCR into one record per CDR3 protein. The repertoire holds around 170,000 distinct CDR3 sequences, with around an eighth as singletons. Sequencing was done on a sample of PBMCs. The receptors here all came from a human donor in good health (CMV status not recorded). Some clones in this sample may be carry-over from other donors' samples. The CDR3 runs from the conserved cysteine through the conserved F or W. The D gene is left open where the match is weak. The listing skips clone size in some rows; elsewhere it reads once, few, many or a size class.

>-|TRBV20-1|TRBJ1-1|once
CSARGDRGGTEAFF
TGCAGTGCTAGGGGGGATCGGGGCGGGACTGAAGCTTTCTTT
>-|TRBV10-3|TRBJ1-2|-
CAISEGNYGYTF
TGTGCCATCAGTGAGGGGAACTATGGCTACACCTTC
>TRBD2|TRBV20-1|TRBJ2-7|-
CSARDSGRYEQYF
TGCAGTGCTAGGGATAGCGGGAGGTACGAGCAGTACTTC
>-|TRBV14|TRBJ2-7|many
CASSQVVGNEQYF
TGTGCCAGCAGCCAAGTCGTAGGGAACGAGCAGTACTTC
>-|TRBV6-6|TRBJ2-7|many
CASSSTGTDEQYF
TGTGCCAGCAGTTCAACCGGGACGGACGAGCAGTACTTC
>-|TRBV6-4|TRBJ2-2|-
CASSDTGNGELFF
TGTGCCAGCAGTGACACAGGGAACGGGGAGCTGTTTTTT
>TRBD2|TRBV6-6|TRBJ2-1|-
CASSYLQREYNEQFF
TGTGCCAGCAGTTACCTCCAGCGGGAGTACAATGAGCAGTTCTTC
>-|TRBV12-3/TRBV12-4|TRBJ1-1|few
CASGTVFMNTEAFF
TGTGCCAGCGGGACGGTATTCATGAACACTGAAGCTTTCTTT
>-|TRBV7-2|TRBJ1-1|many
CASSRRGTGWNTEAFF
TGTGCCAGCAGCCGTAGAGGAACAGGGTGGAACACTGAAGCTTTCTTT
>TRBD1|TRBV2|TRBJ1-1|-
CASSETRTGTIPEAFF
TGTGCCAGCAGTGAAACCCGGACAGGGACGATTCCTGAAGCTTTCTTT
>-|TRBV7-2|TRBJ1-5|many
CASSPWAFQPQHF
TGTGCCAGCAGCCCGTGGGCATTCCAGCCCCAGCATTTT
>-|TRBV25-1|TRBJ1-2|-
CASSEAVYGYTF
TGTGCCAGCAGTGAAGCGGTTTATGGCTACACCTTC
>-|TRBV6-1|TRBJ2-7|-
CASSEIGDSLHLPAYEQYF
TGTGCCAGCAGTGAAATTGGAGACAGTTTGCACCTACCTGCCTACGAGCAGTACTTC
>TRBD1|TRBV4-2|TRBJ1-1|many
CASSQDKGQGAGTEAFF
TGTGCCAGCAGCCAAGATAAAGGGCAGGGGGCGGGCACTGAAGCTTTCTTT
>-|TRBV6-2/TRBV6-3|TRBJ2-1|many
CASSPGAYNEQFF
TGTGCCAGCTCACCCGGGGCCTACAATGAGCAGTTCTTC
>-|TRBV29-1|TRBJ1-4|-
CRVPGRSEKLFF
TGCAGAGTCCCGGGACGGTCCGAAAAACTGTTTTTT
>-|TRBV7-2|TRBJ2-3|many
CASSLGQIAGDTQYF
TGTGCCAGCAGCTTAGGGCAAATTGCCGGAGATACGCAGTATTTT
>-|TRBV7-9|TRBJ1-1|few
CASRSLGTNTEAFF
TGTGCCAGCAGGTCCCTTGGGACAAACACTGAAGCTTTCTTT
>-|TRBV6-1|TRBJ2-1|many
CAGTPGPRGEQFF
TGTGCCGGTACTCCGGGCCCTAGAGGTGAGCAGTTCTTC
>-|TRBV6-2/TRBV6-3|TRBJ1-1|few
CASSPPGTRSTEAFF
TGTGCCAGCAGCCCCCCCGGGACGAGGAGCACTGAAGCTTTCTTT
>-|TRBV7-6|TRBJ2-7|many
CASSLEQVRSYEQYF
TGTGCCAGCAGCTTAGAACAGGTCCGTTCCTACGAGCAGTACTTC
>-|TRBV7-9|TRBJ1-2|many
CASSLGLADYTF
TGTGCCAGCAGCTTAGGGTTGGCGGACTACACCTTC
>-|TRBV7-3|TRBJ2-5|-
CASSLQFQETQYF
TGTGCCAGCAGCTTACAATTCCAAGAGACCCAGTACTTC
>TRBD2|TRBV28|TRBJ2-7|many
CASSFHLAVLTYEQYF
TGTGCCAGCAGTTTCCATCTAGCGGTCCTAACCTACGAGCAGTACTTC
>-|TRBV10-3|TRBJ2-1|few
CAISPDNEQFF
TGTGCCATCAGTCCGGACAATGAGCAGTTCTTC
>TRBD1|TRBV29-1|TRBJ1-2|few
CSVETTGTGQGGYGYTF
TGCAGCGTTGAAACCACCGGGACAGGGCAAGGGGGGTATGGCTACACCTTC
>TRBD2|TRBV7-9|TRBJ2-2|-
CASSPPLAGESTGELFF
TGTGCCAGCAGCCCCCCCCTAGCGGGAGAGAGCACCGGGGAGCTGTTTTTT
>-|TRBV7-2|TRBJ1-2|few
CASSPEAYGYTF
TGTGCCAGCAGCCCGGAGGCCTATGGCTACACCTTC
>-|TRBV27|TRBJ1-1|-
CASSSSGRGEGTEAFF
TGTGCCAGCAGCTCCAGTGGCAGGGGAGAGGGCACTGAAGCTTTCTTT
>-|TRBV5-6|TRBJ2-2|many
CASSRADRPSSGELFF
TGTGCCAGCAGCAGGGCGGACCGTCCAAGTTCCGGGGAGCTGTTTTTT
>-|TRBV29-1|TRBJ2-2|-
CSVDRTGELFF
TGCAGCGTTGACCGCACCGGGGAGCTGTTTTTT
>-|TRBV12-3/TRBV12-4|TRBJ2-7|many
CASTAIVGVGSYEQYF
TGTGCCAGCACTGCGATAGTTGGTGTAGGATCCTACGAGCAGTACTTC
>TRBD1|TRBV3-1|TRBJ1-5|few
CASSLSNRGGLNQPQHF
TGTGCCAGCAGCCTATCAAACAGGGGAGGTCTCAATCAGCCCCAGCATTTT
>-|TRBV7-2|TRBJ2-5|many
CASRSTRQAETQYF
TGTGCCAGCCGCTCCACCAGGCAGGCGGAGACCCAGTACTTC
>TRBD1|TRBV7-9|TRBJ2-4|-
CASTLGQGNIQYF
TGTGCCAGCACCCTTGGACAGGGGAACATTCAGTACTTC
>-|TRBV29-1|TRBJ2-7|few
CSVVGTPSYEQYF
TGCAGCGTTGTAGGGACACCTTCCTACGAGCAGTACTTC
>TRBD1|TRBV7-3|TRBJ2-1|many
CASSFGTGYNEQFF
TGTGCCAGCAGCTTCGGGACAGGTTACAATGAGCAGTTCTTC
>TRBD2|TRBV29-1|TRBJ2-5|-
CSGIAGVETQYF
TGCAGCGGCATAGCGGGAGTGGAGACCCAGTACTTC
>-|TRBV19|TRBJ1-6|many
CATRLTASSYNSPLHF
TGTGCCACCCGTCTGACAGCCAGCTCCTATAATTCACCCCTCCACTTT
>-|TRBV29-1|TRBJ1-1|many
CSVGDVWAFF
TGCAGCGTTGGTGATGTGTGGGCTTTCTTT
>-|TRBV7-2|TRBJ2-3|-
CASSPGQSTDTQYF
TGTGCCAGCAGCCCCGGACAAAGCACAGATACGCAGTATTTT
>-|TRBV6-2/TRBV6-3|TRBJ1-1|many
CASSYSRGAVMNTEAFF
TGTGCCAGCAGTTACTCGCGGGGGGCGGTCATGAACACTGAAGCTTTCTTT
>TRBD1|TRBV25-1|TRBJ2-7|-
CASSESGTGYEQYF
TGTGCCAGCAGTGAGTCGGGGACAGGGTACGAGCAGTACTTC
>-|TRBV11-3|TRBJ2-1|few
CASSPTRANNEQFF
TGTGCCAGCAGCCCTACCCGGGCGAACAATGAGCAGTTCTTC
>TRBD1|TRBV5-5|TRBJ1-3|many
CASSPRTGGNTIYF
TGTGCCAGCAGCCCCCGGACAGGGGGAAACACCATATATTTT
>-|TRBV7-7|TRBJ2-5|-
CASSPPGEGTETQYF
TGTGCCAGCAGCCCCCCCGGCGAGGGAACAGAGACCCAGTACTTC
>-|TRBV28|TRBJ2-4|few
CASSLWSREPKNIQYF
TGTGCCAGCAGTTTATGGAGTAGAGAACCCAAAAACATTCAGTACTTC
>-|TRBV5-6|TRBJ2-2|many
CASSFGRGTWIRGTGELFF
TGTGCCAGCAGCTTCGGGAGAGGAACGTGGATTAGAGGCACCGGGGAGCTGTTTTTT
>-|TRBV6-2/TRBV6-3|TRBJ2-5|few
CASRGWTPGLGGTQYF
TGTGCCAGCAGAGGGTGGACTCCAGGTCTTGGGGGGACCCAGTACTTC
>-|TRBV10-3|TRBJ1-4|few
CAISESGATNEKLFF
TGTGCCATCAGTGAGTCGGGTGCAACTAATGAAAAACTGTTTTTT
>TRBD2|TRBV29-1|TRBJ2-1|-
CSVDGVAGGYEQFF
TGCAGCGTTGATGGGGTAGCGGGTGGTTATGAGCAGTTCTTC
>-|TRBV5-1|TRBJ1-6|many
CASSLIGQSSYNSPLHF
TGCGCCAGCAGCTTGATCGGACAAAGCTCCTATAATTCACCCCTCCACTTT
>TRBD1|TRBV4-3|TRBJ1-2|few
CASSQSAGQGVYGYTF
TGCGCCAGCAGCCAATCAGCGGGACAGGGGGTATATGGCTACACCTTC
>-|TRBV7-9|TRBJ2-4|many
CASSLVSKAFLAKNIQYF
TGTGCCAGCAGCTTAGTGTCGAAAGCGTTTCTAGCCAAAAACATTCAGTACTTC
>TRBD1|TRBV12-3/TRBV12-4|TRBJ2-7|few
CASSTGTVHEQYF
TGTGCCAGCAGCACCGGGACAGTCCACGAGCAGTACTTC
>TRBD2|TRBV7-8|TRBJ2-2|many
CASSLRHSGGPANTGELFF
TGTGCCAGCAGCTTGAGGCATAGCGGGGGGCCTGCGAACACCGGGGAGCTGTTTTTT
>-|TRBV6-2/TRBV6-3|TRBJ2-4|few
CASTPDRTENIQYF
TGTGCCAGCACCCCAGACAGAACCGAAAACATTCAGTACTTC